Listed below are T cell receptor beta chains from one sample, sequenced in a study of OX40 agonist ivuxolimab in advanced cancers. The repertoire was sequenced with immunoSEQ multiplex PCR; TCRdb's copy has only in-frame clones and lacks some. The sample contains 65,000 to 75,000 clones, approximately 85% of which appear only once. Material: CD4+ or CD8+ T cells sorted from blood, obtained in a trial of the OX40 agonist ivuxolimab. The receptors derive from an adult with an advanced solid tumor such as melanoma, head and neck, liver or kidney cancer. The CDR3 runs from the conserved cysteine through the conserved F or W. Fields, in order: CDR3 protein, CDR3 DNA, V gene, J gene, clone size, D gene. D genes are given only for firm matches. Expanded clones are given a class, and other clones once, few, many or no size at all.

CDR3: CAWSPGTSGQETQYF
DNA: TGTGCCTGGAGTCCCGGGACTAGCGGCCAAGAGACCCAGTACTTC
V: TRBV30
J: TRBJ2-5
size: -
D: TRBD2

CDR3: CASSLEQGRSEQYF
DNA: TGTGCCAGCAGCTTGGAGCAGGGAAGGAGCGAGCAGTACTTC
V: TRBV5-8
J: TRBJ2-7
size: -
D: -

CDR3: CASSPLGPNTEAFF
DNA: TGTGCCAGCTCACCATTGGGACCGAACACTGAAGCTTTCTTT
V: TRBV18
J: TRBJ1-1
size: -
D: -

CDR3: CASSQAGRASTDTQYF
DNA: TGTGCCAGCAGCCAAGCGGGACGTGCTAGCACAGATACGCAGTATTTT
V: TRBV14
J: TRBJ2-3
size: -
D: -

CDR3: CASRPGLAASYEQYF
DNA: TGTGCCAGCAGGCCGGGACTAGCGGCCTCCTACGAGCAGTACTTC
V: TRBV6-5
J: TRBJ2-7
size: -
D: TRBD2

CDR3: CSAQDRLKNIQYF
DNA: TGCAGCGCTCAGGACAGGTTAAAAAACATTCAGTACTTC
V: TRBV29-1
J: TRBJ2-4
size: few
D: TRBD1

CDR3: CASSLGPGGAHTEAFF
DNA: TGTGCCAGCAGTTTAGGTCCGGGGGGGGCGCATACTGAAGCTTTCTTT
V: TRBV27
J: TRBJ1-1
size: -
D: -

CDR3: CASSLRDRSTDTQYF
DNA: TGCGCCAGCAGCCTCCGGGACAGAAGCACAGATACGCAGTATTTT
V: TRBV4-1
J: TRBJ2-3
size: -
D: TRBD1

CDR3: CASGGTGSTEAFF
DNA: TGTGCCAGCGGGGGCACAGGGTCAACTGAAGCTTTCTTT
V: TRBV6-1
J: TRBJ1-1
size: few
D: -

CDR3: CASSDGLTNEQFF
DNA: TGTGCCAGCAGTGATGGACTAACGAATGAGCAGTTCTTC
V: TRBV2
J: TRBJ2-1
size: -
D: -

CDR3: CASSSLPGQQETQYF
DNA: TGTGCCAGCAGCTCCCTTCCGGGACAGCAAGAGACCCAGTACTTC
V: TRBV7-8
J: TRBJ2-5
size: few
D: TRBD1

CDR3: CASSPDGGTYNEQFF
DNA: TGTGCCAGCAGCCCCGACGGGGGCACCTACAATGAGCAGTTCTTC
V: TRBV5-8
J: TRBJ2-1
size: -
D: -

CDR3: CASSTSGDQETQYF
DNA: TGCGCCAGCAGCACGTCAGGGGACCAAGAGACCCAGTACTTC
V: TRBV5-1
J: TRBJ2-5
size: -
D: -

CDR3: CASTVAGGKETQYF
DNA: TGCGCCAGCACTGTGGCGGGGGGGAAAGAGACCCAGTACTTC
V: TRBV5-1
J: TRBJ2-5
size: -
D: TRBD2

CDR3: CASSPGTSGSEQYF
DNA: TGTGCCAGCTCACCCGGGACTAGCGGGAGCGAGCAGTACTTC
V: TRBV18
J: TRBJ2-7
size: few
D: TRBD2

CDR3: CASSSVPGHITTGELFF
DNA: TGTGCCAGCAGCTCCGTCCCGGGACATATAACTACCGGGGAGCTGTTTTTT
V: TRBV7-3
J: TRBJ2-2
size: -
D: -

CDR3: CASSSTSGRIFEQYF
DNA: TGTGCCAGCAGCTCAACTAGCGGGAGAATTTTCGAGCAGTACTTC
V: TRBV7-9
J: TRBJ2-7
size: -
D: TRBD2

CDR3: CASSSYTGTVYEQYF
DNA: TGTGCCAGCAGCTCATACACCGGGACAGTATACGAGCAGTACTTC
V: TRBV6-5
J: TRBJ2-7
size: once
D: TRBD1

CDR3: CASRFAGRAGELFF
DNA: TGTGCCAGCCGATTCGCGGGGAGAGCCGGGGAGCTGTTTTTT
V: TRBV11-2
J: TRBJ2-2
size: -
D: -

CDR3: CASSSPGTGWTPWGYTF
DNA: TGCGCCAGCAGCTCTCCCGGGACAGGCTGGACTCCTTGGGGCTACACCTTC
V: TRBV5-1
J: TRBJ1-2
size: -
D: TRBD1

CDR3: CAISEGFRDRPNYGYTF
DNA: TGTGCCATCAGTGAGGGGTTCCGGGACAGGCCTAACTATGGCTACACCTTC
V: TRBV10-3
J: TRBJ1-2
size: -
D: TRBD1

CDR3: CASSRKGWEKLFF
DNA: TGTGCCAGCAGTCGAAAGGGTTGGGAAAAACTGTTTTTT
V: TRBV6-5
J: TRBJ1-4
size: -
D: -

CDR3: CASSLNMGTEAFF
DNA: TGCGCCAGCAGCTTAAATATGGGCACTGAAGCTTTCTTT
V: TRBV5-1
J: TRBJ1-1
size: -
D: -

CDR3: CASEPRDGNGELFF
DNA: TGTGCCAGCGAGCCGAGGGACGGCAACGGGGAGCTGTTTTTT
V: TRBV6-5
J: TRBJ2-2
size: -
D: -

CDR3: CASSSEAGVGPNEQFF
DNA: TGCGCCAGCAGCTCAGAAGCGGGAGTAGGGCCCAATGAGCAGTTCTTC
V: TRBV5-1
J: TRBJ2-1
size: -
D: TRBD2

CDR3: CASSPLGQRPDETQYF
DNA: TGTGCCAGCAGCCCGCTGGGGCAGCGCCCCGACGAGACCCAGTACTTC
V: TRBV5-5
J: TRBJ2-5
size: -
D: -

CDR3: CATSRGGANGAGSNQPQHF
DNA: TGTGCCACCAGCAGAGGCGGGGCCAATGGAGCCGGTAGCAATCAGCCCCAGCATTTT
V: TRBV15
J: TRBJ1-5
size: -
D: -

CDR3: CASSHDRAQPQHF
DNA: TGTGCCAGCAGCCACGACAGGGCTCAGCCCCAGCATTTT
V: TRBV11-2
J: TRBJ1-5
size: -
D: TRBD1

CDR3: CASSQDWGRGGLNYGYTF
DNA: TGCGCCAGCAGCCAAGATTGGGGGAGGGGCGGATTAAACTATGGCTACACCTTC
V: TRBV4-1
J: TRBJ1-2
size: -
D: -

CDR3: CASSLDGLAGEFWYF
DNA: TGTGCCAGCAGCTTAGACGGGCTAGCGGGAGAGTTCTGGTACTTC
V: TRBV11-1
J: TRBJ2-7
size: -
D: TRBD2

CDR3: CASSPYPGTPYQPQHF
DNA: TGTGCCAGTAGTCCCTACCCCGGGACACCATATCAGCCCCAGCATTTT
V: TRBV19
J: TRBJ1-5
size: -
D: -

CDR3: CASSWHRAEETQYF
DNA: TGTGCCAGCAGTTGGCACCGAGCAGAAGAGACCCAGTACTTC
V: TRBV27
J: TRBJ2-5
size: -
D: -

CDR3: CASGLTGNSPLHF
DNA: TGTGCCAGCGGGTTGACCGGTAATTCACCCCTCCACTTT
V: TRBV6-5
J: TRBJ1-6
size: -
D: -

CDR3: CASTKGRDDEQFF
DNA: TGTGCCAGTACTAAAGGGAGAGACGATGAGCAGTTCTTC
V: TRBV19
J: TRBJ2-1
size: -
D: -

CDR3: CASRGDRQNSPLHF
DNA: TGTGCCAGCAGAGGAGACAGGCAAAATTCACCCCTCCACTTT
V: TRBV5-6
J: TRBJ1-6
size: -
D: -

CDR3: CAIKSDRRNTGELFF
DNA: TGTGCCATAAAAAGCGACAGACGGAACACCGGGGAGCTGTTTTTT
V: TRBV28
J: TRBJ2-2
size: once
D: -

CDR3: CASSLGLAPDGELFF
DNA: TGTGCCAGCAGCTTAGGACTAGCTCCTGACGGGGAGCTGTTTTTT
V: TRBV11-3
J: TRBJ2-2
size: -
D: TRBD2

CDR3: CASSDSGDLPVGSNQPQHF
DNA: TGTGCCAGCAGTGATTCGGGGGATCTACCGGTCGGAAGCAATCAGCCCCAGCATTTT
V: TRBV6-1
J: TRBJ1-5
size: -
D: -

CDR3: CASTNGGANVLTF
DNA: TGTGCCAGCACCAACGGTGGGGCCAACGTCCTGACTTTC
V: TRBV9
J: TRBJ2-6
size: -
D: -

CDR3: CASSQSWERGYTF
DNA: TGTGCCAGCAGCCAATCATGGGAGAGGGGCTACACCTTC
V: TRBV14
J: TRBJ1-2
size: -
D: -

CDR3: CASSQKNIQYF
DNA: TGTGCCAGCAGCCAGAAAAACATTCAGTACTTC
V: TRBV11-2
J: TRBJ2-4
size: -
D: -

CDR3: CASSPAGLPYEQYF
DNA: TGTGCCAGCTCACCTGCAGGTCTTCCCTACGAGCAGTACTTC
V: TRBV18
J: TRBJ2-7
size: -
D: -

CDR3: CASSKGSGANVLTF
DNA: TGTGCCAGCAGTAAAGGCTCTGGGGCCAACGTCCTGACTTTC
V: TRBV25-1
J: TRBJ2-6
size: -
D: -

CDR3: CASKARDTQYF
DNA: TGTGCCAGTAAAGCGCGAGATACGCAGTATTTT
V: TRBV19
J: TRBJ2-3
size: few
D: -

CDR3: CAWSIGTSVETQYF
DNA: TGTGCCTGGAGTATCGGGACTAGCGTCGAGACCCAGTACTTC
V: TRBV30
J: TRBJ2-5
size: -
D: TRBD2

CDR3: CAWSGPSLSSGRRRTGELFF
DNA: TGTGCCTGGAGTGGTCCCTCCCTATCTAGCGGGAGAAGAAGAACCGGGGAGCTGTTTTTT
V: TRBV30
J: TRBJ2-2
size: -
D: TRBD2

CDR3: CASSSSNTGHTIYF
DNA: TGTGCCAGCAGTTCGAGCAATACGGGGCACACCATATATTTT
V: TRBV27
J: TRBJ1-3
size: -
D: -

CDR3: CASSINYGYTF
DNA: TGTGCCAGTAGTATTAACTATGGCTACACCTTC
V: TRBV19
J: TRBJ1-2
size: -
D: -

CDR3: CASGSVGNTEAFF
DNA: TGTGCCAGCGGTTCGGTCGGAAACACTGAAGCTTTCTTT
V: TRBV2
J: TRBJ1-1
size: few
D: -

CDR3: CASSFKLGQGPDEQFF
DNA: TGTGCCAGCAGCTTTAAGCTGGGACAGGGGCCGGATGAGCAGTTCTTC
V: TRBV11-3
J: TRBJ2-1
size: -
D: TRBD1

CDR3: CASSLNLDTEAFF
DNA: TGTGCCAGCAGCCTCAATTTGGACACTGAAGCTTTCTTT
V: TRBV7-8
J: TRBJ1-1
size: -
D: -

CDR3: CASSYGQGHNEKLFF
DNA: TGTGCCAGCAGTTACGGACAGGGCCATAATGAAAAACTGTTTTTT
V: TRBV6-5
J: TRBJ1-4
size: -
D: TRBD1

CDR3: CASSYSNSPLHF
DNA: TGTGCCAGCAGTTACTCTAATTCACCCCTCCACTTT
V: TRBV6-6
J: TRBJ1-6
size: -
D: -

CDR3: CASSAPQGEGYTF
DNA: TGTGCCAGTAGTGCCCCGCAGGGAGAGGGCTACACCTTC
V: TRBV19
J: TRBJ1-2
size: -
D: -

CDR3: CASSFGGVKENTQYF
DNA: TGTGCCAGCAGCTTCGGCGGGGTAAAGGAAAATACGCAGTATTTT
V: TRBV5-4
J: TRBJ2-3
size: -
D: -

CDR3: CASSLLHGRWGYTF
DNA: TGTGCCAGCAGCTTACTCCACGGGAGGTGGGGCTACACCTTC
V: TRBV7-8
J: TRBJ1-2
size: -
D: -

CDR3: CASSLARVNTGELFF
DNA: TGCGCCAGCAGCTTGGCGCGGGTCAACACCGGGGAGCTGTTTTTT
V: TRBV5-1
J: TRBJ2-2
size: -
D: -

CDR3: CASSLQGASSDYGYTF
DNA: TGTGCCAGCAGTTTACAGGGGGCGTCGTCGGACTATGGCTACACCTTC
V: TRBV28
J: TRBJ1-2
size: -
D: TRBD1

CDR3: CASTPGGLNTEAFF
DNA: TGCGCCAGCACCCCTGGGGGATTGAACACTGAAGCTTTCTTT
V: TRBV5-1
J: TRBJ1-1
size: -
D: -